This TCR beta chain was identified in a study of tumor and adjacent non-tumor tissue in lung cancer. Study details: Stage I to III disease affected 9 to 10 men and 5 women aged about 31 to 85.

The template was RNA from unsorted bulk tissue. More than 3 cm separated this lung sample from the edge of the tumor. TCRbeta libraries were built with three rounds of nested PCR, modified from ARM-PCR. TCRdb processed the multiplex PCR reads anew with MiXCR; each CDR3 protein has one entry. Of about 100,000 distinct CDR3 sequences in the sample, 60% to 80% were seen once. This clonotype was counted between two and nine times. This may arise from a read error, as a much more abundant clone is one base away. The TCR originated in a man in his thirties or forties with non-small cell lung cancer. The specimen sequenced was distant non-tumor lung tissue.

CDR3 protein: CASSFRFTKTFF. Here the CDR3 DNA reads TGTGCCAGCAGTTTTCGATTCACCAAAACTTTCTTT. The V and J genes are TRBV12-3 or TRBV12-4 and TRBJ1-1; D gene unclear. The CDR3 sequence is 12 residues long. V was clipped by 3 bases and J by 12 bases, with 14 bases between them.